The 25 T cell receptor beta chains presented below share a single source sample, sequenced in a study of vaccination effects on CD4 cells after COVID-19. Their antigens are not known. Before any sequencing was done, the ViraFEST assay used viral peptide pools to expand antigen-specific CD4+ T cells. Subsequent to a culture period of about ten days, CD4+ T cells were isolated. Participants were given two doses of BNT162b2 or mRNA-1273 vaccine. The assay was immunoSEQ multiplex PCR, and TCRdb's table has in-frame clones only and misses some. The data contain about 31,000 clones, roughly 67% of them singletons. Sequencing used CD4+ T cells from PBMCs cultured with SARS-CoV-2 spike peptides, obtained after COVID-19 vaccination. All receptors come from a human donor who received a COVID-19 vaccine.

The gene calls are TRBV10-2 and TRBJ1-1; TRBD1 might be the D (5 bases). CDR1 and CDR2 from the germline V gene are WSHSY and SAAADI. V was clipped by 6 bases and J by 4 bases, with 12 bases between them. The CDR3 is made up of 13 amino acids. The CDR3 loop is CASRVGDGTEAFF. CDR3 bases: TGCGCCAGCAGGGTGGGGGACGGCACTGAAGCTTTCTTT.

The rearrangement joins TRBV30 to TRBJ1-6; tentative D call: TRBD1 (6 bases). The V end was cut by 0 bases, the J end by 9 bases, with 15 bases between. The CDR3 runs to 15 residues. Per the germline V gene, CDR1 is GTSNPN and CDR2 is SVGIG (reference sequence). CDR3 sequence reads: CAWSVGGSQFSPLHF. For the CDR3, the DNA is TGTGCCTGGAGTGTAGGGGGGTCCCAATTTTCACCCCTCCACTTT.

The genes are TRBV12-3 or TRBV12-4 and TRBJ2-7; the D gene is possibly TRBD2 (7 bases). The CDR3 is made up of 12 amino acids. V was shortened by 5 bases and J by 6 bases, with 11 bases between the two germline ends. The DNA for the CDR3 is TGTGCCAGCAGTGGGGGCGGGAGCGAGCAGTACTTC. Its protein product is CASSGGGSEQYF.

V usage is TRBV9 and J usage is TRBJ1-4; D is uncertain. Germline CDR1 and CDR2: SGDLS and YYNGEE. Trimming took off 1 base at V and 0 bases at J, with 4 bases between the two ends. The CDR3 has 14 amino acids. The CDR3 DNA sequence: TGTGCCAGCAGCGTATCTGCAACTAATGAAAAACTGTTTTTT. This gives the protein CASSVSATNEKLFF.

The V and J genes are TRBV5-1 and TRBJ2-4; unclear D gene. Germline CDR1 and CDR2: SGHRS and YFSETQ. This CDR3 has 13 residues. The V gene lost 0 bases and the J gene lost 8 bases, with 9 bases spanning the gap. CDR3 amino acids: CASSLVAADIQYF. The CDR3 DNA sequence: TGCGCCAGCAGCTTGGTGGCAGCCGACATTCAGTACTTC.

This clone came up a few times. CDR3 DNA: TGTGCCAGCAGCCCCTTAGGTCGGGGGCGGAATCAGCCCCAGCATTTT. Translated: CASSPLGRGRNQPQHF. V is TRBV7-9 and J is TRBJ1-5; maybe TRBD1 (6 bases). Germline V lookup: CDR1 SEHNR, CDR2 FQNEAQ (reference sequence). V lost 5 bases and J lost 4, with 18 bases in between. The CDR3 runs to 16 residues. The complete variable domain, with remaining parts taken from reference TRBV7-9 and TRBJ1-5, reads DTGVSQNPRHKITKRGQNVTFRCDPISEHNRLYWYRQTLGQGPEFLTYFQNEAQLEKSRLLSDRFSAERPKGSFSTLEIQRTEQGDSAMYLCASSPLGRGRNQPQHFGDGTRLSIL.

The chain joins TRBV3-1 (or the pseudogene TRBV3-2) to TRBJ1-1; perhaps TRBD1 as D (6 bases). This CDR3 has 15 amino acids. CDR1 and CDR2 (germline): LGHDT, YNNKEL (reference sequence). The V and J ends lost 4 bases and 3 bases respectively, with 15 bases between them. This CDR3 is CASSLLNSGDTEAFF. The CDR3 nucleotides are TGTGCCAGCAGCCTGCTCAATTCAGGGGACACTGAAGCTTTCTTT.

Only one count was recorded for this clone. This chain links TRBV5-1 with TRBJ1-1; D gene unclear. V was pared by 1 base and J by 1 base, with 8 bases between. This CDR3 has 14 amino acids. Germline lookup yields CDR1 SGHRS and CDR2 YFSETQ. CDR3 in amino acids: CASSLYTRNTEAFF. The CDR3 DNA reads as TGCGCCAGCAGCTTGTATACCCGGAACACTGAAGCTTTCTTT. Using reference TRBV5-1 and TRBJ1-1 for the parts outside the CDR3, the full variable domain is KAGVTQTPRYLIKTRGQQVTLSCSPISGHRSVSWYQQTPGQGLQFLFEYFSETQRNKGNFPGRFSGRQFSNSRSEMNVSTLELGDSALYLCASSLYTRNTEAFFGQGTRLTVV.

V gene TRBV5-1 combines with J gene TRBJ1-1; 7 positions agree with TRBD1. This CDR3 has 14 residues. Trimming removed 9 bases from V and 1 base from J; junction bases left unmatched: 9. Germline CDR1 reads SGHRS; CDR2 reads YFSETQ. In DNA form, the CDR3 reads TGCGCCACCGCCTTAGGGACAGCGAACACTGAAGCTTTCTTT. Translated: CATALGTANTEAFF.

In this sample, this clone turned up a few times. J is TRBJ1-2 and V is TRBV24-1, with TRBD1 identical over 8 bases. The CDR3 loop spans 12 amino acids. Germline V gene data show CDR1 as KGHDR and CDR2 as SFDVKD. V was clipped by 3 bases and J by 8 bases; unmatched bases: 1. The CDR3 sequence: CATSDGQGGYTF. For the CDR3, the DNA is TGTGCCACCAGTGATGGACAGGGAGGCTACACCTTC.

The J gene is TRBJ1-3, the V gene TRBV6-5, with 11 bases lining up with TRBD1. CDR3 size: 15 residues. V shed 5 bases, J shed 7 bases, and the junction held 7 bases outside the gene matches. The germline gives CDR1 MNHEY, CDR2 SVGAGI. CDR3 nucleotide sequence: TGTGCCAGCAGTCTAACCCGGGACAGGGGGAACACCATATATTTT. Protein: CASSLTRDRGNTIYF.

The V call is TRBV2, the J call TRBJ2-3, with 7 nucleotides matching TRBD1. Germline V lookup: CDR1 SNHLY, CDR2 FYNNEI. The length of the CDR3 is 14 residues. Unmatched junction bases numbered 8, after V lost 5 bases and J lost 6 bases. The chain's CDR3 is CASSRDSPTDTQYF. As DNA, the CDR3 is TGTGCCAGCAGTCGGGACAGTCCCACGGATACGCAGTATTTT.

The chain combines TRBV6-5 with TRBJ2-3; D may be TRBD1 (6 bases). Deletions cut 2 bases from V and 11 bases from J, with 14 bases between. This CDR3 contains 13 residues. Germline values: CDR1 MNHEY, CDR2 SVGAGI. The CDR3 sequence: CASSYGGISRQYF. The CDR3 nucleotides are TGTGCCAGCAGTTACGGGGGCATTAGTAGGCAGTATTTT.

The chain is built from TRBV2 and TRBJ1-2; weak D call: TRBD1 (5 bases). Trimming removed 10 bases at V and 2 bases at J, with 17 bases between. The germline gives CDR1 SNHLY, CDR2 FYNNEI. The CDR3 runs to 14 residues. CDR3 residues: CATSDWSGNYGYTF. The CDR3 DNA sequence: TGTGCCACTAGCGATTGGTCAGGGAACTATGGCTACACCTTC. Drawing the rest from reference TRBV2 and TRBJ1-2, the complete variable domain is EPEVTQTPSHQVTQMGQEVILRCVPISNHLYFYWYRQILGQKVEFLVSFYNNEISEKSEIFDDQFSVERPDGSNFTLKIRSTKLEDSAMYFCATSDWSGNYGYTFGSGTRLTVV.

This clone has more than one count but fewer than ten. The chain combines TRBV6-2 or TRBV6-3 with TRBJ2-5; a possible D gene is TRBD1 (6 bases). The CDR3 contains 14 residues. V lost 2 bases, J lost 3 bases, and 10 bases lay in between. Germline-derived CDR1 and CDR2 are MNHEY and SVGEGT. In DNA form, the CDR3 reads TGTGCCAGCAGTTACCACAGGGAAAAAGAGACCCAGTACTTC. Protein sequence: CASSYHREKETQYF.

J is TRBJ2-2 and V is TRBV7-9, with D possibly being TRBD1 (5 bases). CDR3 size: 18 residues. Germline-derived CDR1 and CDR2 are SEHNR and FQNEAQ (reference sequence). The V end lost 1 base, the J end lost 0 bases, and 15 bases lay between the germline ends. The CDR3 reads CASSLGLDSLANTGELFF. The CDR3, as DNA: TGTGCCAGCAGCTTAGGACTTGACAGCCTAGCGAACACCGGGGAGCTGTTTTTT. Based on the CDR3 plus reference TRBV7-9 and TRBJ2-2, the full variable domain is DTGVSQNPRHKITKRGQNVTFRCDPISEHNRLYWYRQTLGQGPEFLTYFQNEAQLEKSRLLSDRFSAERPKGSFSTLEIQRTEQGDSAMYLCASSLGLDSLANTGELFFGEGSRLTVL.

This clone is a singleton in its sample. The chain is built from TRBV6-5 and TRBJ2-1; D assignment may be TRBD1 or TRBD2 (5 bases each). The CDR3 has 12 residues. V was shortened by 10 bases and J by 5 bases, with 12 bases between the two germline ends. The germline V gene encodes CDR1 MNHEY and CDR2 SVGAGI. This CDR3 is CATGTDNNEQFF. The CDR3 DNA follows: TGTGCCACCGGGACGGACAACAATGAGCAGTTCTTC.

This clone was seen a single time. The chain combines TRBV30 with TRBJ2-7; 9 nucleotides align to TRBD2. Germline V gene sequence: CDR1 GTSNPN, CDR2 SVGIG (reference sequence). This CDR3 has 14 amino acids. With 8 bases clipped from V and 1 base from J, the junction kept 9 bases outside the gene matches. The CDR3 bases are TGTGCCATGTCTAGCGGGAAATCATCCTACGAGCAGTACTTC. Amino acids: CAMSSGKSSYEQYF.

The chain couples TRBV4-1 to TRBJ2-5; a weak D match, TRBD1 (7 bases). V was cut by 2 bases and J by 5 bases, with 12 bases left in between. The CDR3 extends over 14 amino acids. The germline V gene has CDR1 MGHRA and CDR2 YSYEKL. The CDR3 DNA sequence: TGCGCCAGCAGCCAAACGTCAGGGGGGGAGACCCAGTACTTC. It specifies CASSQTSGGETQYF.

The rearrangement uses TRBV5-4 and TRBJ2-5; a weak D match, TRBD1 (6 bases). Germline V lookup: CDR1 SGHNT, CDR2 YYREEE (reference sequence). The V gene lost 7 bases and the J gene lost 2 bases, with 15 bases spanning the gap. The CDR3 is 14 amino acids. CDR3 residues: CASGRGGWQETQYF. DNA for the CDR3: TGTGCCAGCGGTAGAGGGGGATGGCAAGAGACCCAGTACTTC.

This clone was observed a few times. The V call is TRBV19, the J call TRBJ2-1; 11 bases match TRBD2. Germline CDR1 LNHDA, CDR2 SQIVND (reference sequence). With V trimmed by 5 bases and J by 4 bases, 7 bases remained unmatched. This CDR3 has 16 amino acids. The CDR3 protein is CASSAPGTSGYNEQFF. In nucleotides, the CDR3 is TGTGCCAGTAGTGCCCCCGGGACTAGCGGTTACAATGAGCAGTTCTTC.

Comment on this clone: The sample carries other DNA sequences with the same CDR3. J is TRBJ2-5 and V is TRBV6-1, with 7 bases matching TRBD1. Germline V gene lookup returns CDR1 MNHNS and CDR2 SASEGT. The CDR3 has 14 residues. J gave up 5 bases and V 3 bases, and 6 bases lay outside the gene matches. The DNA for the CDR3 is TGTGCCAGCAGTGAGACAGGGATAGGCGAGACCCAGTACTTC. Its translation: CASSETGIGETQYF.

V is TRBV3-1 (or the pseudogene TRBV3-2) and J is TRBJ2-1; D is perhaps TRBD2 (6 bases). V lost 0 bases to trimming and J lost 6 bases, with 21 bases between them. This CDR3 spans 18 amino acids. Per germline, CDR1 LGHDT and CDR2 YNNKEL (reference sequence). CDR3 sequence reads: CASSQDWVVAGWANEQFF. CDR3 DNA sequence: TGTGCCAGCAGCCAAGATTGGGTAGTCGCGGGATGGGCCAATGAGCAGTTCTTC.

The rearrangement joins TRBV7-2 to TRBJ1-2; D gene unclear. The CDR3 runs to 16 residues. V lost 1 base, J lost 2 bases, and 14 bases lay in between. The germline gives CDR1 SGHTA, CDR2 FQGNSA. The CDR3 spells CASSLEGGLGNYGYTF. The DNA of the CDR3 is TGTGCCAGCAGCTTAGAGGGAGGACTGGGAAACTATGGCTACACCTTC. Full variable domain (rest looked up from reference TRBV7-2 and TRBJ1-2): GAGVSQSPSNKVTEKGKDVELRCDPISGHTALYWYRQSLGQGLEFLIYFQGNSAPDKSGLPSDRFSAERTGGSVSTLTIQRTQQEDSAVYLCASSLEGGLGNYGYTFGSGTRLTVV.

This chain links TRBV10-3 with TRBJ1-5; 7 nucleotides agree with TRBD1. CDR3 size: 17 residues. Germline V gives CDR1 ENHRY, CDR2 SYGVKD. V lost 0 bases, J lost 6 bases, and 11 bases stayed unmatched. In nucleotides, the CDR3 is TGTGCCATCAGTGAGTCATTTAAAGAGGGGGCCCCTCAGCCCCAGCATTTT. This encodes CAISESFKEGAPQPQHF.